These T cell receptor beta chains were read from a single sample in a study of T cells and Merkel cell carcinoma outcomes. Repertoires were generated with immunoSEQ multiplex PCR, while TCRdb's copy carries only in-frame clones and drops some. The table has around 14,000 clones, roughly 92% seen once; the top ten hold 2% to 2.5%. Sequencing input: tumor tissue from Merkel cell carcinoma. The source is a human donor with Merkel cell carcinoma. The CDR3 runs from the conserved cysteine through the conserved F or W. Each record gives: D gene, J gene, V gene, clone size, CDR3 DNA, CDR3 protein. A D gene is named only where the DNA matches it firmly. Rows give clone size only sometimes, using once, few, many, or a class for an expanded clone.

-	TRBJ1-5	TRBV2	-	TGTGCCAGCAGTGAAGGGTTCGGGGACAATCAGCCCCAGCATTTT	CASSEGFGDNQPQHF
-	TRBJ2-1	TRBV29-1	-	TGCAGCGTTGACCCCGGGAGAAAACTCAGGAATGAGCAGTTCTTC	CSVDPGRKLRNEQFF
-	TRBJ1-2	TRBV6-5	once	TGTGCCAGCAGTGGGGAAACAGACGGCTCCCATGGCTACACCTTC	CASSGETDGSHGYTF
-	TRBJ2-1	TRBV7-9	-	TGTGCCAGCAGCTTAGGGCGGGCCCTCTACAATGAGCAGTTCTTC	CASSLGRALYNEQFF
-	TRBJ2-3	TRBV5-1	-	TGCGCCAGCAGCTGGGCCAAGTCCACAGATACGCAGTATTTT	CASSWAKSTDTQYF
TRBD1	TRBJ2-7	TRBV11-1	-	TGTGCCAGCAGCCGAGGACAGGTTGGCCCCTACGAGCAGTACTTC	CASSRGQVGPYEQYF
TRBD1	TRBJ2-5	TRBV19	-	TGTGCCAGTAGCCTACAGGGGGCAGAAGAGACCCAGTACTTC	CASSLQGAEETQYF
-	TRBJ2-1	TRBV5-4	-	TGTGCCAGCAGCCCAGGGGGGCTTTACAATGAGCAGTTCTTC	CASSPGGLYNEQFF
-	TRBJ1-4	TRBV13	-	TGTGCCAGCAGCCGTAACCGGGCTAGAAGTGAAAAACTGTTTTTT	CASSRNRARSEKLFF
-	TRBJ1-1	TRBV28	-	TGTGCCAGCAGTTTATTTAACAGGGTAAACACTGAAGCTTTCTTT	CASSLFNRVNTEAFF
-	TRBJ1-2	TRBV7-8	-	TGTGCCAGCAGCTTAGAGTTGGTCGGTGGCTACACCTTC	CASSLELVGGYTF
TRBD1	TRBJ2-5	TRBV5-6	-	TGTACCAGCAGCAATACAGGGGTGGAGACCCAGTACTTC	CTSSNTGVETQYF
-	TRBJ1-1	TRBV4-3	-	TGCGCCAGCAGCCAAGATAGCCACTACCAAAGCATGAACACTGAAGCTTTCTTT	CASSQDSHYQSMNTEAFF
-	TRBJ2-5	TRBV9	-	TGTGCCAGCAGCGCGGGACCCAACTTGAGGGAGACCCAGTACTTC	CASSAGPNLRETQYF
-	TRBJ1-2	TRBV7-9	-	TGTGCCAGCAGCTTTAGTGAGGGTTATGGCTACACCTTC	CASSFSEGYGYTF
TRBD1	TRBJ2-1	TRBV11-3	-	TGTGCCAGCAGCTTAGATTCCCGGACAGGGGGCGAAAATGAGCAGTTCTTC	CASSLDSRTGGENEQFF
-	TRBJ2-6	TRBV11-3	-	TGTGCCAGCAGCCAGCCTGGGGCCAACGTCCTGACTTTC	CASSQPGANVLTF
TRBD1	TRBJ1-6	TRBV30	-	TGTGCCTGGAGTATTTCGACAGGGGATTCACCCCTCCACTTT	CAWSISTGDSPLHF
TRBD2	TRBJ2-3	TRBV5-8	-	TGTGCCAGCAGCCTCGGACTAGCGGCAGATACGCAGTATTTT	CASSLGLAADTQYF
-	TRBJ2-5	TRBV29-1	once	TGCAGCGTTGAAGTGGTACAGGGAGGAGAGACCCAGTACTTC	CSVEVVQGGETQYF
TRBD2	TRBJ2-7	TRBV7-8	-	TGTGCCAGCAGCTTAGCTACTAGCGAATACGAGCAGTACTTC	CASSLATSEYEQYF
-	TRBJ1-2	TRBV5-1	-	TGCGCCAGCAGCTTGGATCAGGTGGCCTATGGCTACACCTTC	CASSLDQVAYGYTF
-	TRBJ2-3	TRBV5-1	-	TGCGCCAGCAAGGAGGGCACCACAGATACGCAGTATTTT	CASKEGTTDTQYF
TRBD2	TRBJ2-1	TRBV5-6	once	TGTGCCAGCAGCCCCCGAATAGCGGGGGGTGGTTTTATCTTC	CASSPRIAGGGFIF
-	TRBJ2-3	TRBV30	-	TGTGCCTGGAGTGCCGGGTCTACAGATACGCAGTATTTT	CAWSAGSTDTQYF
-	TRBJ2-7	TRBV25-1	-	TGTGCCAGCAGGGCCACGGTGGCGGTCGAGCAGTACTTC	CASRATVAVEQYF
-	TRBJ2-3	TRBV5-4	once	TGTGCCAGCAGCTTGGTGTCGGGGGGCGGGGCAGATACGCAGTATTTT	CASSLVSGGGADTQYF
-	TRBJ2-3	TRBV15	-	TGTGCCACCAGGGGAGGTATCGGAGATACGCAGTATTTT	CATRGGIGDTQYF
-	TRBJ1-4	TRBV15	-	TGTGCCACCAGCAGAGACTTCATAGGGGGAGGAGAAAAACTGTTTTTT	CATSRDFIGGGEKLFF
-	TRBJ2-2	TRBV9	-	TGTGCCAGCAGCCCCTACCTTGCTTCGAACACCGGGGAGCTGTTTTTT	CASSPYLASNTGELFF
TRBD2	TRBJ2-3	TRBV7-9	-	TGTGCCAGCAGCGCCTCCGAGCGGGGGATGGGGGATACGCAGTATTTT	CASSASERGMGDTQYF
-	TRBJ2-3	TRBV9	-	TGTGCCAGCAGCGTTACAGGGAGGGGCACAGATACGCAGTATTTT	CASSVTGRGTDTQYF
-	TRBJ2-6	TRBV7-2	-	TGTGCCAGCAGCAGCACTTTCTCTGGGGCCAACGTCCTGACTTTC	CASSSTFSGANVLTF
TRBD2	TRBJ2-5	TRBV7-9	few	TGTGCCAGCAGCCCGGGGGGTAGGTGGGAGACCCAGTACTTC	CASSPGGRWETQYF
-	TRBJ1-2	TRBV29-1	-	TGCAGCGTTGGGCGGAACAGGGGCTACACCTTC	CSVGRNRGYTF
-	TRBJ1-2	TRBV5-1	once	TGCGCCAGCAGCTTGGGACAGGAGGGCTATGGCTACACCTTC	CASSLGQEGYGYTF
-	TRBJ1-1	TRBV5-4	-	TGTGCCAGCAGCTGGCGCAGGGGCACTGAAGTTTTCTTT	CASSWRRGTEVFF
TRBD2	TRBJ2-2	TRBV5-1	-	TGCGCCAGCAGCTTGCCTAGCGGGAGCGACGGGGAGCTGTTTTTT	CASSLPSGSDGELFF
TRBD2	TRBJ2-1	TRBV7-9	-	TGTGCCAGCAGCCGCCGGGGGGGGGCGACCTACAATGAGCAGTTCTTC	CASSRRGGATYNEQFF
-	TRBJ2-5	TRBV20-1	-	TGCAGTGTCGACGACCAAGAGACCCAGTACTTC	CSVDDQETQYF
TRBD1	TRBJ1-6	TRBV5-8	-	TGTGCCAGCAGCTTGGGGGGGACAGCCTTGATCAATTCACCCCTCCACTTT	CASSLGGTALINSPLHF
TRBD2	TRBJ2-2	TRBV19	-	TGTGCCAGTAGTATTAACCCTAGCGGGAGCGCTAACACCGGGGAGCTGTTTTTT	CASSINPSGSANTGELFF
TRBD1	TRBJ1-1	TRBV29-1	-	TGCAGCTTTGGACAGGGCGCGGGCACTGAAGCTTTCTTT	CSFGQGAGTEAFF
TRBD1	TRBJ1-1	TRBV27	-	TGTGCCAGCAGTAACAGGGGACGTACTGAAGCTTTCTTT	CASSNRGRTEAFF
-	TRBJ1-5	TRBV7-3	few	TGTGCCAGCAGCTTAACGACGAATCAGCCCCAGCATTTT	CASSLTTNQPQHF
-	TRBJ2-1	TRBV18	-	TGTGCCAGCTCCCACGACAGTTATGAGCAGTTCTTC	CASSHDSYEQFF
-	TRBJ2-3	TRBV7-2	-	TGTGCCAGCAGCTTAGTTGCTCGGGATACGCAGTATTTT	CASSLVARDTQYF
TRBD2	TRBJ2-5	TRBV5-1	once	TGCGCCAGCAGCTGGGGACTAGCGGGAGGTCGAGAGACCCAGTACTTC	CASSWGLAGGRETQYF